This is a list of T cell receptor beta chains from one sample in a study of blood T cell repertoires in COVID-19. TCRdb's copy holds only in-frame clones and misses some; the assay was immunoSEQ multiplex PCR. Here the sample spans 100,000 to 150,000 clones, under 90% being singletons. Sequencing was done on a sample of PBMCs or T cells enriched from blood (not recorded which). These receptors all stem from a middle-aged man with acute COVID-19. The CDR3 runs from the conserved cysteine through the conserved F or W. The D gene is left open where the match is weak. Size tells how often a clone was seen (once, few, many) or the class of an expanded clone, and some rows leave it out.

D: NA
J: TRBJ1-1
size: NA
V: TRBV6-5
DNA: TGTGCCAGCATCTCAGGGGTAGGGATGAACACTGAAGCTTTCTTT
CDR3: CASISGVGMNTEAFF

D: TRBD1
J: TRBJ2-1
size: NA
V: TRBV18
DNA: TGTGCCAGCTCACCGCCCGAACAGACAGGGCCCTACAATGAGCAGTTCTTC
CDR3: CASSPPEQTGPYNEQFF

D: NA
J: TRBJ1-3
size: NA
V: TRBV15
DNA: TGTGCCACCAGCAGAGACGAGACAGTTTTCTACTTCTCTGGAAACACCATATATTTT
CDR3: CATSRDETVFYFSGNTIYF

D: TRBD2
J: TRBJ2-2
size: few
V: TRBV6-2/TRBV6-3
DNA: TGTGCCAGCAGTCTTCGACTAGCGGTGAACACCGGGGAGCTGTTTTTT
CDR3: CASSLRLAVNTGELFF

D: NA
J: TRBJ2-7
size: NA
V: TRBV7-8
DNA: TGTGCCAGCAGCCTCCCGCCGGGCGAGCAGTACTTC
CDR3: CASSLPPGEQYF

D: NA
J: TRBJ1-6
size: NA
V: TRBV27
DNA: TGTGCCAGCAGTTTATCGGGAGTCTTGCATTCACCCCTCCACTTT
CDR3: CASSLSGVLHSPLHF

D: TRBD1
J: TRBJ1-2
size: once
V: TRBV5-4
DNA: TGTGCCAGCAGCTGGAGGGCAGGGGGCACCATCCACTATGGCTACACCTTC
CDR3: CASSWRAGGTIHYGYTF

D: NA
J: TRBJ2-1
size: few
V: TRBV5-6
DNA: TGTGCCAGCAGCTTGCTAGCAGTCTACAATGAGCAGTTCTTC
CDR3: CASSLLAVYNEQFF

D: TRBD1
J: TRBJ1-4
size: NA
V: TRBV5-1
DNA: TGCGCCAGCAGCCTTGGACAGGCAACCACTAGAAGTGAAAAACTGTTTTTT
CDR3: CASSLGQATTRSEKLFF

D: TRBD2
J: TRBJ2-5
size: NA
V: TRBV5-1
DNA: TGCGCCAGCAGCTTTGCTAGCGGGAGGTCAGAGACCCAGTACTTC
CDR3: CASSFASGRSETQYF

D: NA
J: TRBJ1-1
size: NA
V: TRBV11-3
DNA: TGTGCCAGCAGCCCGACAGGATACACTGAAGCTTTCTTT
CDR3: CASSPTGYTEAFF

D: TRBD1
J: TRBJ2-3
size: NA
V: TRBV29-1
DNA: TGCAGCGCTGAGGGGGCTGCGTTCGCAGATACGCAGTATTTT
CDR3: CSAEGAAFADTQYF

D: TRBD1
J: TRBJ1-2
size: NA
V: TRBV6-5
DNA: TGTGCCAGCAGTTACCGGGACAGGGTGAGAGAGTATGGCTACACCTTC
CDR3: CASSYRDRVREYGYTF

D: TRBD2
J: TRBJ2-3
size: once
V: TRBV7-9
DNA: TGTGCCAGCAGCTTCGGGGCGGGAGGGACAGATACGCAGTATTTT
CDR3: CASSFGAGGTDTQYF

D: NA
J: TRBJ1-5
size: NA
V: TRBV28
DNA: TGTGCCGGCAGTACCGACAGCCAGCCCCAGCATTTT
CDR3: CAGSTDSQPQHF

D: TRBD1
J: TRBJ1-3
size: NA
V: TRBV18
DNA: TGTGCCAGCTCATCAGGACAGGTCTCTGGAAACACCATATATTTT
CDR3: CASSSGQVSGNTIYF

D: NA
J: TRBJ2-1
size: few
V: TRBV14
DNA: TGTGCCAGCAGCCTCGGGGTAGTGGGGTGGAGCGAGCAGTTCTTC
CDR3: CASSLGVVGWSEQFF

D: TRBD2
J: TRBJ2-1
size: NA
V: TRBV18
DNA: TGTGCCAGCTCACCAAGGGCCCCCGGGACTAGCGGGAGTATCACCTACAATGAGCAGTTCTTC
CDR3: CASSPRAPGTSGSITYNEQFF

D: TRBD1
J: TRBJ1-2
size: NA
V: TRBV6-1
DNA: TGTGCCAGCAGTGAAGAGGACAGGTATGGCTACACCTTC
CDR3: CASSEEDRYGYTF

D: TRBD2
J: TRBJ2-3
size: NA
V: TRBV28
DNA: TGTGCCAGCAGTCTAGCGGGTGCGACAGATACGCAGTATTTT
CDR3: CASSLAGATDTQYF

D: TRBD1
J: TRBJ1-1
size: once
V: TRBV6-1
DNA: TGTGCCAGCAGTGACAGTGTGGCCGGGACAGGGTTCCCTTGG
CDR3: CASSDSVAGTGFPW

D: TRBD1
J: TRBJ2-7
size: NA
V: TRBV19
DNA: TGTGCCAGTTCGGGACAGAACCTCTACGAGCAGTACTTC
CDR3: CASSGQNLYEQYF

D: TRBD2
J: TRBJ2-3
size: NA
V: TRBV10-2
DNA: TGCGCCAGTAGGAGCGGGGCGGGAGTTACAGATACGCAGTATTTT
CDR3: CASRSGAGVTDTQYF

D: TRBD1
J: TRBJ1-1
size: NA
V: TRBV5-1
DNA: TGCGCCAGCAGCTTTGGACAGGGGAGGGACACTGAAGCTTTCTTT
CDR3: CASSFGQGRDTEAFF

D: NA
J: TRBJ1-3
size: NA
V: TRBV27
DNA: TGTGCCAGCAGTTCTTTACTTGGAAACACCATATATTTT
CDR3: CASSSLLGNTIYF

D: NA
J: TRBJ1-4
size: NA
V: TRBV18
DNA: TGTGCCAGCTCAGCCCCGGGACACTCTAATGAAAAACTGTTTTTT
CDR3: CASSAPGHSNEKLFF

D: TRBD2
J: TRBJ2-1
size: NA
V: TRBV3-1/TRBV3-2
DNA: TGTGCCAGCAGCACAGGGACTAGCGGGGGGACGAATGAGCAGTTCTTC
CDR3: CASSTGTSGGTNEQFF